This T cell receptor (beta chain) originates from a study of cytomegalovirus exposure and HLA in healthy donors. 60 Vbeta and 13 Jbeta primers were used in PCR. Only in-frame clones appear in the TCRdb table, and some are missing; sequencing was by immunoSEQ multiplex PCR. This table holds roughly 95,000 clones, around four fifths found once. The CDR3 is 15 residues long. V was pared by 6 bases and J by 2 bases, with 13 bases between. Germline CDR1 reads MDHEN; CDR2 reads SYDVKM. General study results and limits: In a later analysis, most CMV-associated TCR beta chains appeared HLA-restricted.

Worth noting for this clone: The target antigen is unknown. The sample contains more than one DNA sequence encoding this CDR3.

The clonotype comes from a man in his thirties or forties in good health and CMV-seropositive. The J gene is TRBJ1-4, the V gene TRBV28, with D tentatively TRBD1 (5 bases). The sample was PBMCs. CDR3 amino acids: CASRGQGGTNEKLFF. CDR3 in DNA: TGTGCCAGCAGGGGGCAGGGAGGGACTAATGAAAAACTGTTTTTT.